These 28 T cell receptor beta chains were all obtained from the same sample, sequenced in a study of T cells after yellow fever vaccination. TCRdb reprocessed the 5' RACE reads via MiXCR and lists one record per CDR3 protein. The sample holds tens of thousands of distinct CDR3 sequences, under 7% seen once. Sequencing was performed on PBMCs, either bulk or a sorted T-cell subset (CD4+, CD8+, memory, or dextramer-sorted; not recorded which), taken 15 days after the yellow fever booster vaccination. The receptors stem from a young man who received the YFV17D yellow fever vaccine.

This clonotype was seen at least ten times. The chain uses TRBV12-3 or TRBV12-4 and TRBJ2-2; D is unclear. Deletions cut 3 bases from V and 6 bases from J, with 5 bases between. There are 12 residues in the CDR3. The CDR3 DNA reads TGTGCCAGCAGTTTCATCCCCGGGGAGCTGTTTTTT. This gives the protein CASSFIPGELFF.

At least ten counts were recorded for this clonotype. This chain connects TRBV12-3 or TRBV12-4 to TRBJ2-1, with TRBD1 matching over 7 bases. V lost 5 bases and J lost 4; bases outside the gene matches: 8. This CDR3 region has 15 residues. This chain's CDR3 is CASSRTGPPYNEQFF. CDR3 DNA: TGTGCCAGCAGTCGGACAGGCCCACCTTACAATGAGCAGTTCTTC.

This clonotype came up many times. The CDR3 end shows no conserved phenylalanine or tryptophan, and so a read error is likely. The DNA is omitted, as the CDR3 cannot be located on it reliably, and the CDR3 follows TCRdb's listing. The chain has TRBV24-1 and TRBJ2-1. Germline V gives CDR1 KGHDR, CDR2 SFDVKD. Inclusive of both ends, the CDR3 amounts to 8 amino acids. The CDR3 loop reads CATWLTWS.

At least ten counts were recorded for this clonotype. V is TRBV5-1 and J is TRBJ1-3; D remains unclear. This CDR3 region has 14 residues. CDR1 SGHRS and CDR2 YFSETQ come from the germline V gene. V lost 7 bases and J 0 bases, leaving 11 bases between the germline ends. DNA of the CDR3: TGCGCCAGCGGGCAAGGGAGCTCTGGAAACACCATATATTTT. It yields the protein CASGQGSSGNTIYF.

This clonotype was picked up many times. The CDR3 reads CASSSPKSGTSTIRNQETQYF. The CDR3 nucleotides read TGTGCCAGCAGTTCACCAAAATCCGGGACTAGCACAATCCGGAATCAAGAGACCCAGTACTTC. The chain joins TRBV12-3 or TRBV12-4 to TRBJ2-5; 9 bases match TRBD2. J lost 2 bases, V lost 4 bases, and 23 bases had no gene match. This CDR3 is built from 21 residues.

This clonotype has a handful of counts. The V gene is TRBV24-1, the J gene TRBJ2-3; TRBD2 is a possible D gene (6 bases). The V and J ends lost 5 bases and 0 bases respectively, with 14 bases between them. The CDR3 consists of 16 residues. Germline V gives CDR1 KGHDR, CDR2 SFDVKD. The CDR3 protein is CATSGGPGLSTDTQYF. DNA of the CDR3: TGTGCCACCAGTGGAGGCCCGGGACTGAGCACAGATACGCAGTATTTT.

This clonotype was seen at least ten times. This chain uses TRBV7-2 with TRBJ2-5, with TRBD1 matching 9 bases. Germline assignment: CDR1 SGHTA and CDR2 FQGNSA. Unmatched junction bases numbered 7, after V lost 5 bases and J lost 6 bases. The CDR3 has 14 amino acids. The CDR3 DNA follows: TGTGCCAGCAGCCAAATGGGACAGGGCCAGACCCAGTACTTC. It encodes CASSQMGQGQTQYF.

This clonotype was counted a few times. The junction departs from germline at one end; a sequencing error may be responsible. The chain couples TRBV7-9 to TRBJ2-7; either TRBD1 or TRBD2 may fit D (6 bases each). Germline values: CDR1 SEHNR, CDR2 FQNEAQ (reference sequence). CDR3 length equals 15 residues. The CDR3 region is CASSLRGDVSSEQYF. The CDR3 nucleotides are TGTGCCAGCAGCTTAAGGGGGGATGTGTCCTCCGAGCAGTACTTC.

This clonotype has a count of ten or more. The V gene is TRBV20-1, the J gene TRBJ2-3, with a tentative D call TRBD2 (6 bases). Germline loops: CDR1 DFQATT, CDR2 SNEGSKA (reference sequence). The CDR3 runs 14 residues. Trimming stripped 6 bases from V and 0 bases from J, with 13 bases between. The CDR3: CSAKSGPSTDTQYF. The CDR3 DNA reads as TGCAGTGCAAAGAGCGGGCCTAGCACAGATACGCAGTATTTT.

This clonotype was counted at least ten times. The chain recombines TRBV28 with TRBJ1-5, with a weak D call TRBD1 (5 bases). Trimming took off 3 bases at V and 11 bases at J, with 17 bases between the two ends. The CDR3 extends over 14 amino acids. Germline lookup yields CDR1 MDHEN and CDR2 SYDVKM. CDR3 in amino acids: CASSFVREDRAQHF. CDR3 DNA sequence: TGTGCCAGCAGTTTCGTCAGGGAGGATCGGGCCCAGCATTTT. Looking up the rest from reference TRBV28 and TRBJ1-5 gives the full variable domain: DVKVTQSSRYLVKRTGEKVFLECVQDMDHENMFWYRQDPGLGLRLIYFSYDVKMKEKGDIPEGYSVSREKKERFSLILESASTNQTSMYLCASSFVREDRAQHFGDGTRLSIL.

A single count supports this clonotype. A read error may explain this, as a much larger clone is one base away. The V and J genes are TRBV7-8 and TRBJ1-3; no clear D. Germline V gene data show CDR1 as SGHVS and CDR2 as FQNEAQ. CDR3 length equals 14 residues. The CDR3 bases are TGTGCCAGTTGTCGCAGAGACCCTGGAAACGCCATATATTTT. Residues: CASCRRDPGNAIYF.

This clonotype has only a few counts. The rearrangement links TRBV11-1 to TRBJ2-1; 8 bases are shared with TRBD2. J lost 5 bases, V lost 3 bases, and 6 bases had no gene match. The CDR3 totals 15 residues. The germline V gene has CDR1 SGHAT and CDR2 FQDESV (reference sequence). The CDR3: CASSFSGRAHNEQFF. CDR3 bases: TGTGCCAGCAGCTTCAGCGGGAGAGCCCACAATGAGCAGTTCTTC.

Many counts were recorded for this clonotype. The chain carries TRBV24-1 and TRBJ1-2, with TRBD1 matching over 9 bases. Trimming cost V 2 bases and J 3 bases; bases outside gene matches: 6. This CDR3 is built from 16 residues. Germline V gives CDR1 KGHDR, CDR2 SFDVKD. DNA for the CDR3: TGTGCCACCAGTGATTCGGGACAGGGCTTGTACTATGGCTACACCTTC. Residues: CATSDSGQGLYYGYTF.

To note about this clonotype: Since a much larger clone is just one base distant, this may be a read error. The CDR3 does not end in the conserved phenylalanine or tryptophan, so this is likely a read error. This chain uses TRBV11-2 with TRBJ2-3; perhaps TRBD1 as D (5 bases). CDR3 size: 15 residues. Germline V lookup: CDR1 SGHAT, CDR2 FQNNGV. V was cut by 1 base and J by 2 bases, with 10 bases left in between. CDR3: CASSLVGHTTDTQYY. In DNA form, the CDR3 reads TGTGCCAGCAGCTTAGTCGGACACACCACAGATACGCAGTATTAT.

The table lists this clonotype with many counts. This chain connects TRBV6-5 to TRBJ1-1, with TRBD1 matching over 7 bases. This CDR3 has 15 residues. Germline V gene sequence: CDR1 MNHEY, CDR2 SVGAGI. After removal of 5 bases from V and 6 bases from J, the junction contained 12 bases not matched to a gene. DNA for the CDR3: TGTGCCAGCAGTCACAGGGACAGTGTGAAAGCTGAAGCTTTCTTT. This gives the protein CASSHRDSVKAEAFF.

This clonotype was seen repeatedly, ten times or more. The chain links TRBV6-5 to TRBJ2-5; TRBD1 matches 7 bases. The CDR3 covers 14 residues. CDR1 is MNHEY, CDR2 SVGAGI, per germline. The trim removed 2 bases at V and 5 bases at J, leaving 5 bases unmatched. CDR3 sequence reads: CASSYEGQRETQYF. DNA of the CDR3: TGTGCCAGCAGTTACGAGGGACAGCGGGAGACCCAGTACTTC.

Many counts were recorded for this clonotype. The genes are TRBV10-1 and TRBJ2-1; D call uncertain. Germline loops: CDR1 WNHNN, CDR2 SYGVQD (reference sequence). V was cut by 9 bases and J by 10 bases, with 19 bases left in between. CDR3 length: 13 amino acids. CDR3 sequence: CARVHGPEEEQFF. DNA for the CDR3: TGCGCCAGGGTTCATGGCCCCGAGGAGGAGCAGTTCTTC.

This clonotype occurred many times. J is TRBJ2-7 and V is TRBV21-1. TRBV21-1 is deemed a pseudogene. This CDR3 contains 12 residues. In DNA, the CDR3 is TGTGCCAGCAGCAAAAGGGTTGCCGAGCAGTACTTC. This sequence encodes CASSKRVAEQYF.

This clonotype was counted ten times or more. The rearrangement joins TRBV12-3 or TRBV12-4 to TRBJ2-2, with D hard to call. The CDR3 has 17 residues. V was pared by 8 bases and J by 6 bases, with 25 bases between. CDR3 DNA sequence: TGTGCCAGCTCCATGTCCCCGGGTAGGGATCGTGCCGGGGAGCTGTTTTTT. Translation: CASSMSPGRDRAGELFF.

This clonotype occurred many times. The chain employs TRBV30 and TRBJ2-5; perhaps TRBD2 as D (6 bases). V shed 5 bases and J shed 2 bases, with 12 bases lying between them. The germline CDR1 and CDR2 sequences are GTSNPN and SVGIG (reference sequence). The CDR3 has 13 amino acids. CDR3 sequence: CAWHRLVQETQYF. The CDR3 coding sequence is TGTGCCTGGCACCGACTAGTACAAGAGACCCAGTACTTC.

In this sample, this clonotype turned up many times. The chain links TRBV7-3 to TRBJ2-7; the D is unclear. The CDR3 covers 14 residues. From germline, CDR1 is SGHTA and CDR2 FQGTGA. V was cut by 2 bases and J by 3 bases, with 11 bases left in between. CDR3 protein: CASSLDWAYYEQYF. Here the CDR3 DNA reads TGTGCCAGCAGCTTAGATTGGGCCTACTACGAGCAGTACTTC.

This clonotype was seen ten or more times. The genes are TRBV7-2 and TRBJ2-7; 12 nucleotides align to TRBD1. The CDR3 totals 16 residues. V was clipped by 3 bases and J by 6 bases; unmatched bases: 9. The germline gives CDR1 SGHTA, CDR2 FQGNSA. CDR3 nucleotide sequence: TGTGCCAGCAGCTTTCAATCGGGACAGGGGGCGCGCGAGCAGTACTTC. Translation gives CASSFQSGQGAREQYF.

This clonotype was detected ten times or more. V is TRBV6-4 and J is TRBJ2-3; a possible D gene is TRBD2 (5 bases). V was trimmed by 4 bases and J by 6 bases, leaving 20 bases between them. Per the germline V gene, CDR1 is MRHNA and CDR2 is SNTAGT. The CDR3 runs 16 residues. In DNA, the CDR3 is TGTGCCAGCAGTGTTAGCCTGGAAGGAGGTGTGGATACGCAGTATTTT. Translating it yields CASSVSLEGGVDTQYF.

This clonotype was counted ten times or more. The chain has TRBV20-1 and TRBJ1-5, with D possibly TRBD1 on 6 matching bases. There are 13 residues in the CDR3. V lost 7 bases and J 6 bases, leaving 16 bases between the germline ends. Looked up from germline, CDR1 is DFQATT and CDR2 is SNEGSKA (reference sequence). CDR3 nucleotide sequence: TGCAGTGGTGATACAGGGCTTGGTCAGCCCCAGCATTTT. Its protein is CSGDTGLGQPQHF.

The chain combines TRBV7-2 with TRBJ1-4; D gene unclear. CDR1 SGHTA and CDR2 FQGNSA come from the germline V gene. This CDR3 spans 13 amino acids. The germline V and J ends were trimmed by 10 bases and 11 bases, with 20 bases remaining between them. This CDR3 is CAMAHGLLCKLFF. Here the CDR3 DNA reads TGTGCCATGGCCCACGGGCTCCTCTGCAAACTGTTTTTT.

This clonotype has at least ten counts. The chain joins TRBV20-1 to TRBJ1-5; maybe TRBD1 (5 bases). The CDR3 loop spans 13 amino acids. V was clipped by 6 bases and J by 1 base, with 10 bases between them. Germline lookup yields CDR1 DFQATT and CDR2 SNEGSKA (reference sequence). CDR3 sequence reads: CSATNRSNQPQHF. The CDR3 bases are TGCAGTGCAACTAACAGGAGCAATCAGCCCCAGCATTTT.

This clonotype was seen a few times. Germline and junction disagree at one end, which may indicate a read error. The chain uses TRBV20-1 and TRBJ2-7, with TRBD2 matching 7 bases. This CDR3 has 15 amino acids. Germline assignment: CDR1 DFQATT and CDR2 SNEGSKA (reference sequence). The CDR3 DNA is TGCTGTGCTAGTAGGTCCGGCGGGGGACCCTACGAGCAGTACTTC. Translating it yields CCASRSGGGPYEQYF.

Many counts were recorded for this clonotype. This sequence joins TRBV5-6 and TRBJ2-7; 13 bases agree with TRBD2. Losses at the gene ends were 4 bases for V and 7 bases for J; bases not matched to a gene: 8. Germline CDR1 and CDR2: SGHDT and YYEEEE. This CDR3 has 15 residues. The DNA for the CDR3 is TGTGCCAGCAGCCGGAGACTAGCGGGAGGCGGGGAGCAGTACTTC. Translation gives CASSRRLAGGGEQYF.